This record looks at one T cell receptor beta chain sequence and its context. Its antigen is unknown. The CDR3 spans 13 residues. V shed 6 bases and J shed 4 bases, with 10 bases lying between them. From germline, CDR1 is MNHEY and CDR2 SMNVEV (reference sequence). These data are taken from a study of CD8 T cells in Susac syndrome. RNA, at about 0.45 to 1 ug, was reverse transcribed with random hexamers. Each CDR3 protein is one row after TCRdb ran MiXCR on the immunoSEQ multiplex PCR reads. Here the sample spans 240,000 or so distinct CDR3 sequences, around 96% being singletons. Negative isolation was used for CD8+ and CD4+ T cells and FACS enrichment for TEMRA cells. Study-level findings and limits: That the number of individuals in its TCR sequencing and HLA analysis was relatively small was acknowledged by the study.

The chain uses TRBV27 and TRBJ1-5; no reliable D call. This TCR was sampled from a human donor with Susac syndrome. Sequencing was carried out using CD4+ T cells from PBMCs. The CDR3 sequence is CASRRAVNQPQHF. The CDR3 nucleotides read TGTGCCAGCAGAAGGGCAGTGAATCAGCCCCAGCATTTT.